This TCR beta chain was recorded in a study of human thymus T cells (dated by TCRdb to about 2020). Describing the broader study: The study described the TCR alpha and beta repertoires in eight or nine infant thymus samples and four matching peripheral blood samples. The cohort included about 6 male and a couple of female infants, with donor ages spanning 7 to 244 days.

Results and caveats for the whole study, not just this receptor: On average, thymus samples gave about 810,000 unique TCRB clonotypes, whereas blood samples gave roughly 80,000. The related research reported highly overlapping thymic TCR repertoires among unrelated individuals. Usage of V and J gene segments appeared to be biased in both the thymic and the peripheral blood repertoires.

CDR3 length: 13 amino acids, cysteine to phenylalanine. The kept DNA is CDR3 alone, 39 bases in frame from the first base. Between the V and J ends, shortened by 6 bases and 3 bases respectively, the junction contains 11 bases. CDR1 is given as MNHEY and CDR2 as SMNVEV, both from the germline V gene (reference sequence). The immunoSEQ multiplex PCR assay was used to amplify the TCRB and TCRAD loci from a standardized quantity of quality-controlled genomic DNA. The amplicons covered the V(D)J region and were long enough to include the CDR3 and to identify the V and J genes. Amplicon sequencing was performed on an Illumina platform through the commercial immunoSEQ service. The source study handled its data this way. Primer bias and sequencing errors were corrected as previously described, and TCRAD and TCRB definitions were based on the IMGT database. Repertoires were analysed with immunoSEQ Analyzer 3.0 and VDJTools, covering basic statistics, V/J segment usage, diversity estimates, rarefaction and pairwise overlap. Chao1, ChaoE, Efron-Thisted, Shannon and inverse Simpson indices were used to estimate diversity, which was also estimated on datasets down-sampled to the smallest sample. For repertoire overlap, CDR3 nucleotide sequence, V gene and J gene had to match strictly, and clustering was done by Jaccard-based multidimensional scaling. TCRdb's version of the immuneACCESS table is confined to in-frame rearrangements and falls short of the full clone set. An unresolved V gene accounts for under half of the shortfall where checked; the remainder is of unknown origin. V, J and clone size are taken as reported in that table, and D and trimming were inferred from the DNA itself. This sample is represented by tens of thousands of clones; roughly 95% of them were singletons. The ten largest clones add up to around 0.03% of the sample.

Concerning this clone: Its cognate antigen has yet to be identified. No qualities accompany the bases; no much larger clone lies one base away.

The thymus tissue came from surgical resects taken out during corrective cardiac surgery. Donors were immunologically healthy infants undergoing open corrective cardiac surgery for congenital heart defects in Finland. After being mechanically released from the tissue, thymocytes were kept at -70 degrees C in pellets of roughly 9.5-31 million cells. Genomic DNA was extracted from frozen cell pellets with a QIAsymphony instrument. This clonotype originated in a girl under three years old with a congenital heart defect but otherwise immunologically healthy. Sequencing was carried out using thymus tissue. Recombination connected TRBV27 to TRBJ2-5, with an unclear D gene assignment. Here is the DNA: TGTGCCAGCAGACCCTGGTGGGAAGAGACCCAGTACTTC. The translation is CASRPWWEETQYF.